Following are 21 T cell receptor beta chains from one sample sequenced in a study of identifying expanded T cells in peripheral blood. Using immunoSEQ multiplex PCR, the repertoire was profiled, and TCRdb retains in-frame clones only, with some absent. The sample yields about 78,000 clones, approximately 84% seen once. The material sequenced was blood. These receptors were taken from a person aged 18-70 years in good health.

The rearrangement links TRBV6-6 to TRBJ2-1; TRBD2 matches 9 bases. The germline V gene has CDR1 MNHNY and CDR2 SVGAGI (reference sequence). The CDR3 covers 14 residues. The junction had 8 bases not matched to a gene; V was cut back by 7 bases and J by 7 bases. The DNA for the CDR3 is TGTGCCAGCACCTATAGCGGGAGTACGAATGAGCAGTTCTTC. Translation: CASTYSGSTNEQFF.

V usage is TRBV5-6 and J usage is TRBJ2-5; 12 bases map to TRBD2. Germline V gene sequence: CDR1 SGHDT, CDR2 YYEEEE. The V and J ends lost 4 bases and 0 bases, in that order; junction bases with no gene match: 10. This CDR3 is built from 18 residues. CDR3 sequence: CASSRLRTSGTNQETQYF. CDR3 bases: TGTGCCAGCAGCAGGCTGCGGACTAGCGGGACCAACCAAGAGACCCAGTACTTC.

In nucleotides, the CDR3 is TGTGCCAGTAGTATCGAGCGAAATCAGCCCCAGCATTTT. Protein product: CASSIERNQPQHF. V is TRBV19 and J is TRBJ1-5; D unresolved. Germline V gene sequence: CDR1 LNHDA, CDR2 SQIVND (reference sequence). The V end lost 3 bases, the J end lost 4 bases, and 7 bases lay between the germline ends. The CDR3 totals 13 residues.

The chain joins TRBV2 to TRBJ2-1; D may be TRBD1 or TRBD2 (5 bases each). Germline assignment: CDR1 SNHLY and CDR2 FYNNEI. The CDR3 covers 14 residues. Trimming took off 7 bases at V and 0 bases at J, with 10 bases between the two ends. Here the CDR3 reads CASMGVLSYNEQFF. For the CDR3, the DNA is TGTGCCAGCATGGGGGTGCTCTCCTACAATGAGCAGTTCTTC.

The chain is built from TRBV7-2 and TRBJ2-1, with a tentative D call TRBD2 (5 bases). V gave up 5 bases and J gave up 9 bases, with 11 bases separating them. Germline CDR1 and CDR2: SGHTA and FQGNSA. The CDR3 length is 12 residues. The CDR3: CASSPQRLEQFF. The CDR3 bases are TGTGCCAGCAGCCCACAGCGGCTTGAGCAGTTCTTC.

The chain is built from TRBV6-6 and TRBJ2-7, with 7 bases identical to TRBD2. After removal of 6 bases from V and 6 bases from J, the junction contained 11 bases not matched to a gene. This CDR3 is built from 14 residues. Germline loops: CDR1 MNHNY, CDR2 SVGAGI (reference sequence). This chain's CDR3 is CASSFLRGGSEQYF. Written as DNA, the CDR3 is TGTGCCAGCAGCTTTTTGAGGGGAGGGTCCGAGCAGTACTTC.

The genes are TRBV29-1 and TRBJ2-1; TRBD1 might be the D (6 bases). The CDR3 is made up of 11 amino acids. Looked up from germline, CDR1 is SQVTM and CDR2 is ANQGSEA. V lost 7 bases to trimming and J lost 5 bases, with 9 bases between them. The CDR3 loop is CSGGQNNEQFF. The DNA of the CDR3 is TGCAGCGGCGGACAGAACAATGAGCAGTTCTTC.

The chain recombines TRBV11-2 with TRBJ2-5; a possible D gene is TRBD1 (8 bases). CDR3 size: 16 residues. The germline V gene encodes CDR1 SGHAT and CDR2 FQNNGV. Between the trimmed V and J ends, which lost 7 bases and 3 bases, there was a span of 21 bases. This CDR3 reads CASTPGGAGGEETQYF. The CDR3 DNA sequence: TGTGCCAGCACCCCGGGGGGTGCAGGGGGCGAAGAGACCCAGTACTTC.

The chain joins TRBV6-1 to TRBJ2-3; D gene uncertain. Trimming took off 7 bases at V and 0 bases at J, with 11 bases between the two ends. The CDR3 covers 14 residues. CDR1 MNHNS and CDR2 SASEGT come from the germline V gene. Here the CDR3 reads CASTVGYSTDTQYF. The CDR3 DNA reads TGTGCCAGCACAGTAGGGTATAGCACAGATACGCAGTATTTT.

The chain uses TRBV27 and TRBJ1-5, with 9 bases aligning to TRBD1. The CDR3 has 14 residues. Germline V gives CDR1 MNHEY, CDR2 SMNVEV (reference sequence). Trimming at V came to 3 bases and at J to 12 bases, leaving 9 bases not matched to a gene. The DNA for the CDR3 is TGTGCCAGCAGTTTTCGGGGACAGGGATATTTCCAGCATTTT. It encodes CASSFRGQGYFQHF.

This clone was recorded once. The rearrangement joins TRBV7-8 to TRBJ1-2, with no clear D. The CDR3 runs 15 residues. Between the trimmed V and J ends, which lost 1 base and 0 bases, there was a span of 9 bases. Germline CDR1 reads SGHVS; CDR2 reads FQNEAQ. The CDR3 DNA sequence: TGTGCCAGCAGCTTAGATAACAAAGCTAACTATGGCTACACCTTC. Protein: CASSLDNKANYGYTF.

The gene calls are TRBV4-3 and TRBJ2-1; TRBD1 or TRBD2 may be the D gene (5 bases each). This CDR3 comprises 16 residues. Germline values: CDR1 LGHNA, CDR2 YSLEER. Trimming took off 0 bases at V and 4 bases at J, with 13 bases between the two ends. CDR3 residues: CASSQDPGPPYNEQFF. CDR3 DNA: TGCGCCAGCAGCCAAGACCCGGGACCACCTTACAATGAGCAGTTCTTC.

V usage is TRBV7-3 and J usage is TRBJ2-1, with TRBD1 matching 9 bases. The trim removed 1 base at V and 7 bases at J, leaving 17 bases unmatched. This CDR3 comprises 19 residues. Germline V gene data show CDR1 as SGHTA and CDR2 as FQGTGA. The CDR3 protein is CASSLIGTGSSLLSNEQFF. The CDR3 nucleotides are TGTGCCAGCAGCTTAATCGGGACAGGGAGTAGCTTACTTAGTAATGAGCAGTTCTTC.

This sequence joins TRBV6-5 and TRBJ2-1; D call uncertain. The germline V gene has CDR1 MNHEY and CDR2 SVGAGI. V lost 2 bases, J lost 14 bases, and 10 bases lay in between. The CDR3 has 11 residues. CDR3 DNA sequence: TGTGCCAGCAGTTACGGGGTGAGTGAGTTCTTC. Translation: CASSYGVSEFF.

This chain joins TRBV5-6 and TRBJ1-5; no clear D. The V gene's germline CDR1 is SGHDT and CDR2 YYEEEE. This CDR3 is built from 14 residues. Trimming removed 4 bases from V and 4 bases from J, with 12 bases in between. The CDR3 DNA reads as TGTGCCAGCAGCCCCTACTCGAAGAATCAGCCCCAGCATTTT. It is translated as CASSPYSKNQPQHF.

The chain couples TRBV11-3 to TRBJ2-1; TRBD1 aligns across 9 bases. The CDR3 is 15 amino acids. Per germline, CDR1 SGHNT and CDR2 YENEEA. Trimming removed 0 bases from V and 4 bases from J; junction bases left unmatched: 1. The CDR3 is CASSLEGQGYNEQFF. CDR3 nucleotides: TGTGCCAGCAGCTTAGAGGGACAGGGATACAATGAGCAGTTCTTC.

The rearrangement uses TRBV5-4 and TRBJ1-1; the match to TRBD1 covers 9 bases. This CDR3 is built from 13 residues. Trimming took 3 bases from V and 5 from J; bases not matched to a gene: 2. Germline V gene sequence: CDR1 SGHNT, CDR2 YYREEE (reference sequence). The CDR3 DNA reads as TGTGCCAGCAGCTATGGGACAGGGACTGAAGCTTTCTTT. Its protein product is CASSYGTGTEAFF.

Written as DNA, the CDR3 is TGTGCCATCAGTCAACTGGACAGGACCTCTTACGAGCAGTACTTC. Protein sequence: CAISQLDRTSYEQYF. The chain couples TRBV10-3 to TRBJ2-7; TRBD1 agrees at 7 bases. The germline CDR1 and CDR2 sequences are ENHRY and SYGVKD. The CDR3 runs 15 residues. Trimming took 5 bases from V and 4 from J; bases not matched to a gene: 11.

The table lists this clone with many counts. The V call is TRBV7-9, the J call TRBJ2-5, with TRBD2 matching over 11 bases. The junction had 13 bases not matched to a gene; V was cut back by 5 bases and J by 2 bases. Germline V CDR1 and CDR2: SEHNR, FQNEAQ (reference sequence). The CDR3 covers 18 residues. The CDR3 here is CASSLRRMTSGTQETQYF. CDR3 bases: TGTGCCAGCAGCCTACGCCGTATGACTAGCGGGACTCAAGAGACCCAGTACTTC.

V is TRBV28 and J is TRBJ1-2, with D possibly being TRBD1 (5 bases). The germline V gene encodes CDR1 MDHEN and CDR2 SYDVKM. V lost 5 bases to trimming and J lost 8 bases, with 12 bases between them. CDR3 length: 12 residues. DNA of the CDR3: TGTGCCAGCAGTCTCAGGGTCGGCGGCTACACCTTC. It is translated as CASSLRVGGYTF.

This rearrangement joins TRBV30 to TRBJ2-5; D perhaps matches TRBD2 (5 bases). Germline CDR1 is GTSNPN and CDR2 is SVGIG (reference sequence). CDR3 length equals 15 residues. V dropped 0 bases and J dropped 5 bases, with 16 bases sitting between them. CDR3 in DNA: TGTGCCTGGAGTGTACCAAGACTACATGGGGAGACCCAGTACTTC. Translating gives CAWSVPRLHGETQYF.